What follows is one T cell receptor beta chain and its context. What it binds is unknown. This entry belongs to a study of T cells in Graves' hyperthyroidism and ophthalmopathy. The study, taken as a whole, reports: Classification by a 13 V-J model distinguished ophthalmopathy from stable hyperthyroidism. Most expanded thyroid clonotypes above 0.001 recurred in blood.

TCR beta CDR3 regions were amplified from RNA transcripts. The TCR CDR3 first-round RT-PCR relied on the HTBI primer set. MiXCR, run by TCRdb on the multiplex PCR reads, gives a single entry per CDR3 protein. Of approximately 430,000 distinct CDR3 sequences listed, 15% to 17% are singletons. The CDR3 contains 14 residues. CDR1 SEHNR and CDR2 FQNEAQ come from the germline V gene (reference sequence). The V gene lost 8 bases and the J gene lost 8 bases, with 19 bases spanning the gap. Clinical symptoms, serum thyroxine, TRAb, thyroid ultrasound and orbital computed tomography established diagnosis. Isolation of PBMCs was performed on about 10 ml fresh peripheral blood.

The source material was blood. J is TRBJ2-1 and V is TRBV7-9; TRBD1 might be the D (6 bases). The receptor was isolated from a woman aged 18-29 years with Graves' hyperthyroidism. The CDR3 coding sequence is TGTGCCAGCCTCCTGGGGGCACTTTGGGATGAGCAGTTCTTC. This gives the protein CASLLGALWDEQFF.